This T cell receptor (beta chain) was observed in a study of breast tumors, draining lymph nodes, adjacent tissues. Points from the study as a whole: Findings are consistent with lymph node origin and intratumoral expansion of most tumor T cells. That most tumor T cells come from lymph nodes remained unproven. Tumor TCR diversity was below lymph nodes but above nontumor tissue. Compared with basal-like, luminal-like tumors shared significantly more repertoire with nontumor tissue.

Looked up from germline, CDR1 is ENHRY and CDR2 is SYGVKD. V shed 3 bases and J shed 3 bases, with 7 bases lying between them. CDR3 size: 13 residues. The lymph nodes were axillary draining lymph nodes from breast cancer patients. In TCRdb, the multiplex PCR reads were re-called with MiXCR into one record per CDR3 protein. The sample lists approximately 300,000 distinct CDR3 sequences, 30% occurring once. At least ten counts were recorded for this clonotype. Its antigen remains unidentified. The chain joins TRBV10-3 to TRBJ2-3; D ambiguous. The clonotype was recovered from a female donor with breast cancer. Some clones in this sample may be carry-over from other donors' samples. The sequencing input was axillary lymph node tissue. The CDR3 sequence is CAISDSITDTQYF. The CDR3 bases are TGTGCCATCAGTGATAGCATAACAGATACGCAGTATTTT.